This T cell receptor (beta chain) was recovered during a study of OX40 agonist ivuxolimab in advanced cancers. General study results and limits: Certain nonresponding patients likewise had low normalized T-cell clonal expansion.

Profiling relied on immunoSEQ multiplex PCR, and the TCRdb table lists in-frame clones only, not all of them. The sample lists about 90,000 clones, 75% to 95% seen once, with roughly 8.7% in the top ten. Blood draws occurred at baseline, cycle 4 day 1, and cycle 7 day 1. With respect to this clone: No antigen is known for it.

Germline CDR1 and CDR2: ENHRY and SYGVKD. The V gene lost 10 bases and the J gene lost 2 bases, with 21 bases spanning the gap. This CDR3 spans 15 amino acids. The gene calls are TRBV10-3 and TRBJ2-7; no firm D call. This TCR was recovered from an adult with an advanced solid tumor such as melanoma, head and neck, liver or kidney cancer. The specimen was CD4+ or CD8+ T cells sorted from blood, collected in a trial of the OX40 agonist ivuxolimab. CDR3 bases: TGTGCCACCCTAGACACACACAAGGGAACCTACGAGCAGTACTTC. As protein: CATLDTHKGTYEQYF.